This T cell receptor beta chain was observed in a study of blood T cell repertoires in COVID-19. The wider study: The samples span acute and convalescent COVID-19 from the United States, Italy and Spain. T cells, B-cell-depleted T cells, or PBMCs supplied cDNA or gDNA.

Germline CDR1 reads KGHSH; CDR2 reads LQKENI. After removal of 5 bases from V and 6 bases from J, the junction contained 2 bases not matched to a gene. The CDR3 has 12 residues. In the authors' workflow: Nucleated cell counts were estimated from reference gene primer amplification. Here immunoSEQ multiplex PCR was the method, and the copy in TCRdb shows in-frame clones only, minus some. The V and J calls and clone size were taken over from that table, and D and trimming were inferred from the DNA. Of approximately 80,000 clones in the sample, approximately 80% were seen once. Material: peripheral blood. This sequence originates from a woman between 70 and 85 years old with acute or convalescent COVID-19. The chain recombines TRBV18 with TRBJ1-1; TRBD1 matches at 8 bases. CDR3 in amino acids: CASSADRAEAFF. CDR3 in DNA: TGTGCCAGCTCAGCGGACAGGGCTGAAGCTTTCTTT.